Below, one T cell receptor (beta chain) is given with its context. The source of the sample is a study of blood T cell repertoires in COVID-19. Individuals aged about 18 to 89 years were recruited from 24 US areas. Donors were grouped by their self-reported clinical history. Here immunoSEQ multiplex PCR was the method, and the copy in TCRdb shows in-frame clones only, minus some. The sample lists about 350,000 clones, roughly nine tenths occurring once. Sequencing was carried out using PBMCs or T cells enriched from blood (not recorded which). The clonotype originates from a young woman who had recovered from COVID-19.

This CDR3 reads CASSEPGQIRVQETQYF. The CDR3 DNA sequence: TGTGCCAGCAGTGAGCCGGGACAGATAAGGGTCCAAGAGACCCAGTACTTC. The V call is TRBV6-4, the J call TRBJ2-5; 7 positions agree with TRBD1. In germline, CDR1 is MRHNA, CDR2 SNTAGT. The CDR3 contains 17 residues. The ends lost 3 bases at V and 1 base at J; junction bases unmatched: 11.